Following are 29 T cell receptor beta chains from one sample sequenced in a study of shared clonotypes between healthy human individuals. TCRdb's copy holds only in-frame clones and misses some; the assay was immunoSEQ multiplex PCR. The repertoire holds some 580,000 clones, with about 96% as singletons. Sequencing was carried out using naive CD4+ T cells sorted from blood. The subset: CD45RA+ positively selected. These receptors were obtained from a woman aged 25 to 39 in good health.

The chain couples TRBV28 to TRBJ2-7, with D maybe TRBD2 (6 bases). Germline V lookup: CDR1 MDHEN, CDR2 SYDVKM. The CDR3 is 15 amino acids. The V end lost 6 bases, the J end lost 4 bases, and 19 bases lay between the germline ends. CDR3 coding DNA: TGTGCCAGCAGCGGGATTTGGGGGACTCTGTACGAGCAGTACTTC. Amino acid sequence: CASSGIWGTLYEQYF.

V usage is TRBV4-1 and J usage is TRBJ2-1, with 8 bases fitting TRBD2. The CDR3 runs to 17 residues. The V and J ends lost 2 bases and 2 bases, in that order; junction bases with no gene match: 8. Germline loops: CDR1 MGHRA, CDR2 YSYEKL. The CDR3 region has the DNA TGCGCCAGCAGCCAACGAACTAGCGGCAATGCCTACAATGAGCAGTTCTTC. Amino acids: CASSQRTSGNAYNEQFF.

The rearrangement links TRBV6-6 to TRBJ1-5, with 8 bases lining up with TRBD1. Germline values: CDR1 MNHNY, CDR2 SVGAGI (reference sequence). This CDR3 comprises 14 residues. The J segment lost 6 bases and the V segment lost 6 bases, leaving 7 bases of the junction unmatched. The CDR3 DNA reads as TGTGCCAGCAGAAAGGACAGGGTGGGTCAGCCCCAGCATTTT. It codes for CASRKDRVGQPQHF.

The CDR3 loop is CASRSSGGGTGELFF. The CDR3, as DNA: TGTGCCAGCAGGTCCTCGGGAGGGGGCACCGGGGAGCTGTTTTTT. V usage is TRBV5-6 and J usage is TRBJ2-2; TRBD2 agrees at 8 bases. CDR1 and CDR2 from the germline V gene are SGHDT and YYEEEE. This CDR3 contains 15 residues. V lost 5 bases and J lost 4; bases outside the gene matches: 7.

The chain links TRBV29-1 to TRBJ2-5, with D possibly being TRBD1 or TRBD2 (5 bases each). TRBJ2-7 explains the end of the DNA better; the J call may be wrong. There are 12 residues in the CDR3. Germline CDR1 SQVTM, CDR2 ANQGSEA. In DNA, the CDR3 is TGCAGCGTCGCAACCGGGACCTCCGAGCAGTACTTC. Its protein product is CSVATGTSEQYF.

The rearrangement uses TRBV7-9 and TRBJ1-1, with D possibly matching TRBD1 (6 bases). The CDR3 has 16 amino acids. V shed 1 base and J shed 6 bases, with 18 bases lying between them. Germline V gene lookup returns CDR1 SEHNR and CDR2 FQNEAQ (reference sequence). CDR3 nucleotide sequence: TGTGCCAGCAGCTTAGGTAGTGACAGGCTAGATTCTGAAGCTTTCTTT. Its protein product is CASSLGSDRLDSEAFF.

This sequence joins TRBV18 and TRBJ2-4; TRBD1 agrees at 9 bases. The CDR3 has 15 residues. Germline V CDR1 and CDR2: KGHSH, LQKENI. The trim removed 4 bases at V and 8 bases at J, leaving 9 bases unmatched. CDR3 sequence reads: CASSQDRGKGDIQYF. The CDR3 nucleotides read TGTGCCAGCTCACAAGACAGGGGGAAGGGGGACATTCAGTACTTC.

This chain links TRBV9 with TRBJ2-1; 8 positions agree with TRBD2. Looked up from germline, CDR1 is SGDLS and CDR2 is YYNGEE. This CDR3 region has 15 residues. V was clipped by 6 bases and J by 7 bases; unmatched bases: 12. This chain's CDR3 is CASTFSGSARNEQFF. In DNA, the CDR3 is TGTGCCAGCACCTTCAGCGGGAGTGCGAGGAATGAGCAGTTCTTC.

This clone was detected only once. V and J are TRBV19 and TRBJ1-5; D not resolved. Per germline, CDR1 LNHDA and CDR2 SQIVND (reference sequence). The CDR3 extends over 16 amino acids. Trimming stripped 5 bases from V and 2 bases from J, with 16 bases between. CDR3 loop: CASSPHPLEGNQPQHF. In nucleotides, the CDR3 is TGTGCCAGTAGTCCACACCCTCTAGAGGGCAATCAGCCCCAGCATTTT.

The V and J genes are TRBV5-1 and TRBJ2-1; 12 nucleotides match TRBD2. The CDR3 consists of 15 residues. Germline CDR1 SGHRS, CDR2 YFSETQ. Germline trimming cut 4 bases from V and 7 bases from J; bases unmatched to any gene: 6. For the CDR3, the DNA is TGCGCCAGCAGCAAACTAGCGGGAGGATCAAATGAGCAGTTCTTC. Translating gives CASSKLAGGSNEQFF.

This sequence joins TRBV18 and TRBJ2-7, with 7 bases that match TRBD2. The ends lost 2 bases at V and 0 bases at J; junction bases unmatched: 19. Germline V gene lookup returns CDR1 KGHSH and CDR2 LQKENI. The CDR3 is made up of 20 amino acids. The CDR3 spells CASSPNRWDFSGPISYEQYF. The CDR3 region has the DNA TGTGCCAGCTCACCAAACAGGTGGGACTTTAGCGGGCCGATCTCCTACGAGCAGTACTTC.

V and J are TRBV5-1 and TRBJ2-7; D gene ambiguous. The CDR3 extends over 11 amino acids. V was pared by 2 bases and J by 3 bases, with 3 bases between. The germline V gene encodes CDR1 SGHRS and CDR2 YFSETQ. Written as DNA, the CDR3 is TGCGCCAGCAGCTTAAACTACGAGCAGTACTTC. Amino acid sequence: CASSLNYEQYF.

The V and J genes are TRBV28 and TRBJ1-5; 7 bases line up with TRBD1. The CDR3 has 15 amino acids. The V gene end was trimmed by 6 bases and the J gene end by 4 bases; junction bases not matched to a gene: 9. Germline V gene sequence: CDR1 MDHEN, CDR2 SYDVKM. The CDR3 DNA reads as TGTGCCAGCAGATCACGACAGGGCAAAAATCAGCCCCAGCATTTT. Amino acids: CASRSRQGKNQPQHF.

The chain employs TRBV28 and TRBJ2-1; 11 bases map to TRBD2. CDR3 length: 15 residues. The germline V gene encodes CDR1 MDHEN and CDR2 SYDVKM. The V gene end was trimmed by 4 bases and the J gene end by 6 bases; junction bases not matched to a gene: 5. The CDR3 spells CASSSPGLAANEQFF. DNA for the CDR3: TGTGCCAGCAGTTCACCGGGACTAGCGGCCAATGAGCAGTTCTTC.

The chain links TRBV18 to TRBJ2-1; 8 bases are a match to TRBD2. CDR3 length: 15 amino acids. After removal of 0 bases from V and 6 bases from J, the junction contained 4 bases not matched to a gene. CDR1 and CDR2 (germline): KGHSH, LQKENI. The CDR3 protein is CASSPPGRASNEQFF. CDR3 coding DNA: TGTGCCAGCTCACCACCCGGGAGGGCCAGCAATGAGCAGTTCTTC.

V gene TRBV27 combines with J gene TRBJ1-5, with TRBD1 matching over 7 bases. With 5 bases clipped from V and 6 bases from J, the junction kept 22 bases outside the gene matches. Germline CDR1 is MNHEY and CDR2 is SMNVEV (reference sequence). The CDR3 is 19 amino acids. The CDR3 DNA reads TGTGCCAGCAGTCCTACCCCTCTACGACAGGGTCTGGCCCCTCAGCCCCAGCATTTT. Translation: CASSPTPLRQGLAPQPQHF.

The chain recombines TRBV7-9 with TRBJ2-2, with D hard to call. Germline V gene sequence: CDR1 SEHNR, CDR2 FQNEAQ (reference sequence). The CDR3 sequence is 15 residues long. V lost 2 bases, J lost 0 bases, and 7 bases lay in between. The CDR3 is CASSLSWPNTGELFF. The CDR3 DNA follows: TGTGCCAGCAGCTTATCGTGGCCGAACACCGGGGAGCTGTTTTTT.

The J gene is TRBJ2-7, the V gene TRBV19; 7 bases fit TRBD2. Trimming cost V 5 bases and J 2 bases; bases outside gene matches: 6. This CDR3 comprises 14 residues. CDR1 is LNHDA, CDR2 SQIVND, per germline (reference sequence). DNA for the CDR3: TGTGCCAGTAGTCGCGGGGAGGGTCCCTACGAGCAGTACTTC. Protein sequence: CASSRGEGPYEQYF.

The chain couples TRBV28 to TRBJ2-7; 7 bases are a match to TRBD1. The CDR3 spans 14 residues. Germline V gene data show CDR1 as MDHEN and CDR2 as SYDVKM. J gave up 0 bases and V 6 bases, and 5 bases lay outside the gene matches. CDR3 region: CASRQTGHSYEQYF. CDR3 bases: TGTGCCAGCAGGCAGACAGGGCACTCCTACGAGCAGTACTTC.

The rearrangement joins TRBV7-2 to TRBJ2-7; 7 bases agree with TRBD2. The CDR3 covers 14 residues. The V gene's germline CDR1 is SGHTA and CDR2 FQGNSA. V trimming: 5 bases; J trimming: 2 bases; junction bases outside the gene matches: 6. CDR3 nucleotides: TGTGCCAGCAGCCGCCAGCGGGGTCCCTACGAGCAGTACTTC. As protein: CASSRQRGPYEQYF. Full variable domain (remainder filled in from reference TRBV7-2 and TRBJ2-7): GAGVSQSPSNKVTEKGKDVELRCDPISGHTALYWYRQSLGQGLEFLIYFQGNSAPDKSGLPSDRFSAERTGGSVSTLTIQRTQQEDSAVYLCASSRQRGPYEQYFGPGTRLTVT.

The V call is TRBV11-2, the J call TRBJ2-3; TRBD1 aligns across 10 bases. Germline CDR1 reads SGHAT; CDR2 reads FQNNGV. V lost 4 bases and J lost 3; bases outside the gene matches: 7. The CDR3 consists of 16 residues. The CDR3 reads CASSSIGTGVTDTQYF. Written as DNA, the CDR3 is TGTGCCAGCAGCTCGATCGGGACAGGGGTTACAGATACGCAGTATTTT. Based on the CDR3 plus reference TRBV11-2 and TRBJ2-3, the full variable domain is EAGVAQSPRYKIIEKRQSVAFWCNPISGHATLYWYQQILGQGPKLLIQFQNNGVVDDSQLPKDRFSAERLKGVDSTLKIQPAKLEDSAVYLCASSSIGTGVTDTQYFGPGTRLTVL.

This clone appeared once. The V call is TRBV6-6, the J call TRBJ2-7; TRBD2 aligns across 10 bases. The germline CDR1 and CDR2 sequences are MNHNY and SVGAGI (reference sequence). Losses at the gene ends were 6 bases for V and 6 bases for J; bases not matched to a gene: 8. The length of the CDR3 is 14 residues. Written as DNA, the CDR3 is TGTGCCAGCAGGGCGGCTAGCGGGAGATTCGAGCAGTACTTC. Amino acids: CASRAASGRFEQYF.

This clone was observed a single time. The V gene is TRBV7-9, the J gene TRBJ2-1; TRBD2 matches at 11 bases. The CDR3 is made up of 16 amino acids. Per germline, CDR1 SEHNR and CDR2 FQNEAQ (reference sequence). V lost 4 bases, J lost 7 bases, and 9 bases stayed unmatched. This CDR3 is CASSYILAGGSNEQFF. In DNA, the CDR3 is TGTGCCAGCAGCTATATCTTAGCGGGAGGGTCGAATGAGCAGTTCTTC.

The chain carries TRBV11-1 and TRBJ2-2; 9 bases map to TRBD1. V lost 6 bases and J lost 0; bases outside the gene matches: 8. CDR3 length: 17 residues. The germline V gene has CDR1 SGHAT and CDR2 FQDESV (reference sequence). CDR3 in amino acids: CASRSGTGRANTGELFF. As DNA, the CDR3 is TGTGCCAGCAGATCCGGGACAGGGAGGGCGAACACCGGGGAGCTGTTTTTT.

CDR3 sequence: CATNGFWGLTDTQYF. CDR3 in DNA: TGCGCCACCAACGGGTTCTGGGGACTCACAGATACGCAGTATTTT. The rearrangement joins TRBV23-1 to TRBJ2-3, with TRBD2 as a possible D gene (6 bases). TRBV23-1 is marked as an open reading frame, function uncertain. The CDR3 has 15 residues. V was trimmed by 10 bases and J by 2 bases, leaving 19 bases between them.

The V gene is TRBV19, the J gene TRBJ2-7, with D possibly matching TRBD2 (5 bases). In germline, CDR1 is LNHDA, CDR2 SQIVND (reference sequence). The CDR3 extends over 15 amino acids. Trimming pared 7 bases from V and 0 bases from J, leaving 16 bases between. The CDR3 sequence is CASTPAAGDSYEQYF. For the CDR3, the DNA is TGTGCCAGTACCCCCGCCGCCGGGGACTCCTACGAGCAGTACTTC.

The V gene is TRBV10-3, the J gene TRBJ1-1; possible D gene TRBD1, 6 bases. CDR3 length: 16 residues. The V end was cut by 4 bases, the J end by 1 base, with 16 bases between. The germline gives CDR1 ENHRY, CDR2 SYGVKD. CDR3 coding DNA: TGTGCCATCAGTGGGACCTTGTCAGGGGAGAACACTGAAGCTTTCTTT. This gives the protein CAISGTLSGENTEAFF.

The V call is TRBV19, the J call TRBJ1-5, with 8 bases fitting TRBD1. Losses at the gene ends were 1 base for V and 6 bases for J; bases not matched to a gene: 5. The germline V gene encodes CDR1 LNHDA and CDR2 SQIVND (reference sequence). The CDR3 runs 15 residues. This chain's CDR3 is CASSIVQGAVQPQHF. The CDR3 coding sequence is TGTGCCAGTAGTATAGTGCAGGGGGCCGTTCAGCCCCAGCATTTT.

This rearrangement joins TRBV5-1 to TRBJ2-1; 9 positions match TRBD2. CDR1 is SGHRS and CDR2 is YFSETQ in the germline V gene. CDR3 size: 18 residues. V gave up 0 bases and J gave up 9 bases; unmatched junction bases: 16. This CDR3 reads CASSLAGSGSLGGSEQFF. The CDR3 coding sequence is TGCGCCAGCAGCTTGGCGGGTAGCGGGAGTCTAGGTGGGAGTGAGCAGTTCTTC.